This T cell receptor (beta chain) was identified in a study of T cell responses to AZD1222 COVID-19 vaccine. This table comes from immunoSEQ multiplex PCR, and its TCRdb copy is limited to in-frame clones, with some not included. The sample lists around 120,000 clones, 80% to 95% occurring once. The CDR3 consists of 15 residues. Germline values: CDR1 SGHNT, CDR2 YENEEA. The V gene lost 0 bases and the J gene lost 0 bases, with 9 bases spanning the gap. Specimen: peripheral blood, collected 28 days after the second AZD1222 dose. The TCR was taken from an adult who received the AZD1222 COVID-19 vaccine. The chain combines TRBV11-3 with TRBJ2-7; D is undetermined. The CDR3 DNA reads as TGTGCCAGCAGCTTAGATTATGGGCTCTCCTACGAGCAGTACTTC. This sequence encodes CASSLDYGLSYEQYF.